This TCR beta chain originates from a study of T cell responses to AZD1222 COVID-19 vaccine. Study results and caveats: White British donors predominated, females outnumbered males, and clonal diversity was possibly underestimated. None of the repertoires were sampled until the peak T cell response had passed. Of the AZD1222 recipients, only five to seven were seropositive at baseline. Close to half of all spike-specific TCRs reportedly target regions of the variants that are unmutated.

Concerning this clone itself: What it binds is not known.

Method: immunoSEQ multiplex PCR; TCRdb's copy keeps in-frame clones and lacks some. The sample lists 80,000 or so clones, 90% to 95% seen once, with 4.5% to 5.5% in the top ten. Per germline, CDR1 MNHNY and CDR2 SVGAGI (reference sequence). The germline V and J ends were trimmed by 5 bases and 1 base, with 9 bases remaining between them. The CDR3 spans 14 residues. The chain joins TRBV6-6 to TRBJ1-5; D uncertain. This TCR derives from an adult in good health. This specimen was peripheral blood, taken on day 0 of MenACWY control vaccination. The CDR3 protein is CASSPRGSNQPQHF. The CDR3 DNA sequence: TGTGCCAGCAGTCCCCGGGGAAGCAATCAGCCCCAGCATTTT.